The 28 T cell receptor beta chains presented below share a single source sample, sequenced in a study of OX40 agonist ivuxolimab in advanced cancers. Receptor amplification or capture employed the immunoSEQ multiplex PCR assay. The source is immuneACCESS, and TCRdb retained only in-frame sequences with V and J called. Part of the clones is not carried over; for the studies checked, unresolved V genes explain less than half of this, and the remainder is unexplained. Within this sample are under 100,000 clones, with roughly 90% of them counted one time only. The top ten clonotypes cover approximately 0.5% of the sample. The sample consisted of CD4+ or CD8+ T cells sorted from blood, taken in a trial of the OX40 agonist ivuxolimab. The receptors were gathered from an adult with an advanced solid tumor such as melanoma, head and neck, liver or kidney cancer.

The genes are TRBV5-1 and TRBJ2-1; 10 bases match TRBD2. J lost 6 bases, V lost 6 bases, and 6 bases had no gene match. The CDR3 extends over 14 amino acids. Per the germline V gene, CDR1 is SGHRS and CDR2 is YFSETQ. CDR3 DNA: TGCGCCAGCAAAGAGCTAGCGGGAGTCAATGAGCAGTTCTTC. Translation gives CASKELAGVNEQFF.

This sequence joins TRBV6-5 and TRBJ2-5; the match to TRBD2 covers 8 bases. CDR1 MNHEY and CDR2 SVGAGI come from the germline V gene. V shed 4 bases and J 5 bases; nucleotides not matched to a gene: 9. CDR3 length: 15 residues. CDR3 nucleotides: TGTGCCAGCAGTTCTCCAGCGGGAGTTGGTGAGACCCAGTACTTC. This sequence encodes CASSSPAGVGETQYF.

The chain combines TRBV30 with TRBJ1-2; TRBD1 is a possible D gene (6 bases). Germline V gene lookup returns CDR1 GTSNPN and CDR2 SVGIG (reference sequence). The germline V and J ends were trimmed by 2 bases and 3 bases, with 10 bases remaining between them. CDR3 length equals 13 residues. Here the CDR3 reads CAWSLGGDYGYTF. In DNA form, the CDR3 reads TGTGCCTGGAGTTTAGGGGGTGACTATGGCTACACCTTC.

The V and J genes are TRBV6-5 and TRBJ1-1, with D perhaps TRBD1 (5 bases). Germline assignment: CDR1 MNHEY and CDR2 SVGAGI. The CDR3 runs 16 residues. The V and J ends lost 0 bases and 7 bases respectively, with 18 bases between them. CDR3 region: CASSYSYGARGNEAFF. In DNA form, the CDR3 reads TGTGCCAGCAGTTACTCTTACGGGGCCCGGGGGAATGAAGCTTTCTTT.

The CDR3: CAIRGGSYQETQYF. CDR3 nucleotides: TGTGCCATCAGGGGAGGATCATACCAAGAGACCCAGTACTTC. V gene TRBV10-3 combines with J gene TRBJ2-5, with D maybe TRBD2 (6 bases). The CDR3 is made up of 14 amino acids. Germline loops: CDR1 ENHRY, CDR2 SYGVKD. The V gene lost 6 bases and the J gene lost 0 bases, with 11 bases spanning the gap.

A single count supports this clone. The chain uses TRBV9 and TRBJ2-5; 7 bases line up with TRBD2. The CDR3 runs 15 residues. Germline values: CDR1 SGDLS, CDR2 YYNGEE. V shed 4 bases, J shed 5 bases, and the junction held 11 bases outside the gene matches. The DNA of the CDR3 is TGTGCCAGCAGCTCGTTGTCGGGAGGTTTTGAGACCCAGTACTTC. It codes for CASSSLSGGFETQYF.

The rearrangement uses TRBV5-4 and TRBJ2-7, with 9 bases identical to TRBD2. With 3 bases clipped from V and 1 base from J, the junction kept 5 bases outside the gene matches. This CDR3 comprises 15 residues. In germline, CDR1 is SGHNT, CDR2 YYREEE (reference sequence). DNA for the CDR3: TGTGCCAGCAGCTCACGACTAGCGGATTCCTACGAGCAGTACTTC. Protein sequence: CASSSRLADSYEQYF.

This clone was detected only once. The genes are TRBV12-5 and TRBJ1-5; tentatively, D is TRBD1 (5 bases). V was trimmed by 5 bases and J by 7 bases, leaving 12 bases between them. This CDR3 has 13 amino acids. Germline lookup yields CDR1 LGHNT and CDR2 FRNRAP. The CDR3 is CASGNGTRQPQHF. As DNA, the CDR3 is TGTGCTAGTGGTAACGGGACGAGGCAGCCCCAGCATTTT. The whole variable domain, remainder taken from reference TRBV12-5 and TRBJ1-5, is DARVTQTPRHKVTEMGQEVTMRCQPILGHNTVFWYRQTMMQGLELLAYFRNRAPLDDSGMPKDRFSAEMPDATLATLKIQPSEPRDSAVYFCASGNGTRQPQHFGDGTRLSIL.

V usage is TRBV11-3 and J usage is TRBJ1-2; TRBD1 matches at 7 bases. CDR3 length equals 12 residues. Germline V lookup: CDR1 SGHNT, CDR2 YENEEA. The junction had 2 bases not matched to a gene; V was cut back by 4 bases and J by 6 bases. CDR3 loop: CASSSRGNGYTF. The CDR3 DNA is TGTGCCAGCAGCTCCAGGGGGAATGGCTACACCTTC.

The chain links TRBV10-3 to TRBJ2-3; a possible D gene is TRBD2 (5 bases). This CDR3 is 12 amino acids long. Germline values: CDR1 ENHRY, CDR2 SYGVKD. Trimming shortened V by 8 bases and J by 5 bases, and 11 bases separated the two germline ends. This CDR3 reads CAISARGDTQYF. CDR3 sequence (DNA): TGTGCCATCTCTGCCCGGGGAGATACGCAGTATTTT.

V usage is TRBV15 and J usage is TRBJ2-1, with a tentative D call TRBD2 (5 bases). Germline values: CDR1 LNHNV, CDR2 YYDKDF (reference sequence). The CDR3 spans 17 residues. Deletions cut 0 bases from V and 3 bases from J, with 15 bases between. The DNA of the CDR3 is TGTGCCACCAGCAGAGAGAGGTCGGGCGGGCACTACAATGAGCAGTTCTTC. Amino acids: CATSRERSGGHYNEQFF.

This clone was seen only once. The CDR3 nucleotides read TGTGCCAGTACCCATTCGAACACCGGGGAGCTGTTTTTT. Protein sequence: CASTHSNTGELFF. The V gene is TRBV5-6, the J gene TRBJ2-2; no clear D gene. The germline gives CDR1 SGHDT, CDR2 YYEEEE. CDR3 length: 13 residues. Between the trimmed V and J ends, which lost 8 bases and 0 bases, there was a span of 8 bases.

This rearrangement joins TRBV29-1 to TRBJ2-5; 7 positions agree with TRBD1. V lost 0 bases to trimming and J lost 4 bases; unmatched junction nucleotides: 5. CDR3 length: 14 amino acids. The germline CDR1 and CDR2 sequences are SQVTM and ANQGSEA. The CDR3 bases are TGCAGCGTTGAAGATACAGGGGCGGGAGAGACCCAGTACTTC. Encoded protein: CSVEDTGAGETQYF.

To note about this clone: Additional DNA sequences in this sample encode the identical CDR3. CDR3 amino acids: CASSLAQGLNTGELFF. The DNA of the CDR3 is TGTGCCAGCAGCTTGGCCCAGGGGCTAAATACCGGGGAGCTGTTTTTT. The chain is built from TRBV11-3 and TRBJ2-2; D may be TRBD1 (6 bases). The ends were cut back, 3 bases at V and 5 bases at J, with 16 bases in the middle. Germline V gives CDR1 SGHNT, CDR2 YENEEA. The CDR3 consists of 16 residues.

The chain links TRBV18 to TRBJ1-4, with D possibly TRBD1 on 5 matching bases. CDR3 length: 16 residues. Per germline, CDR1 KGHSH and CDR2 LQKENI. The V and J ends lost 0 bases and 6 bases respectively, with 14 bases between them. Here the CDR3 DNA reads TGTGCCAGCTCACCACCGGGATGGACATCCGATGAAAAACTGTTTTTT. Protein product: CASSPPGWTSDEKLFF.

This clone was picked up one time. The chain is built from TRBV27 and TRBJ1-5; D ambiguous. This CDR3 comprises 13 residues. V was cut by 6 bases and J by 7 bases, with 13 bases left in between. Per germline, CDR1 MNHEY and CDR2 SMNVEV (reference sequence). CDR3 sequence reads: CASSRDQGQPQHF. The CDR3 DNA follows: TGTGCCAGCAGCCGAGACCAAGGGCAGCCCCAGCATTTT.

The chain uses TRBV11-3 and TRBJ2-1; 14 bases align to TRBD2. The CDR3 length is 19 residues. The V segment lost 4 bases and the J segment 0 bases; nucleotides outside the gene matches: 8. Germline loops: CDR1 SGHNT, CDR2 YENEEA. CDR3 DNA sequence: TGTGCCAGCAGCTCAGGACTAGCGGGAGGAATGAGCTCCTACAATGAGCAGTTCTTC. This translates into CASSSGLAGGMSSYNEQFF.

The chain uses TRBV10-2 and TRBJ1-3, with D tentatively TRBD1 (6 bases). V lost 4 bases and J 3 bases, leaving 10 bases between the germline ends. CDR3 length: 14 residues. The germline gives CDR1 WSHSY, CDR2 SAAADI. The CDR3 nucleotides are TGCGCCAGCAGTGGAGGGGGTCGTGGAAACACCATATATTTT. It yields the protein CASSGGGRGNTIYF.

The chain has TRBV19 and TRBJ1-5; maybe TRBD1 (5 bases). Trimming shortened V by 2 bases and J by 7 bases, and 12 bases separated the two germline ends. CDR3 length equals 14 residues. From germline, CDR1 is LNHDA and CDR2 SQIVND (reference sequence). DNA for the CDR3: TGTGCCAGTAGTATACCGGGGGAAGGGCAGCCCCAGCATTTT. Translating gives CASSIPGEGQPQHF.

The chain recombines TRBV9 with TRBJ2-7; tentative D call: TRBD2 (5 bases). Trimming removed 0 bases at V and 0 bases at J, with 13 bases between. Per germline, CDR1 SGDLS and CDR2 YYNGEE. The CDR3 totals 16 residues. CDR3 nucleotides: TGTGCCAGCAGCGTAGGAGCCGGGGTCTCCTCCTACGAGCAGTACTTC. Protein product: CASSVGAGVSSYEQYF.

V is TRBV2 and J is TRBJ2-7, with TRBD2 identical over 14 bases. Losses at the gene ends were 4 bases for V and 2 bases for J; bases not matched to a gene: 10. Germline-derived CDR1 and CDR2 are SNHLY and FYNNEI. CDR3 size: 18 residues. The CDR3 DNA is TGTGCCAGCAGTGTAGGGACTAGCGGGAGTGACAGAACCTACGAGCAGTACTTC. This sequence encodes CASSVGTSGSDRTYEQYF.

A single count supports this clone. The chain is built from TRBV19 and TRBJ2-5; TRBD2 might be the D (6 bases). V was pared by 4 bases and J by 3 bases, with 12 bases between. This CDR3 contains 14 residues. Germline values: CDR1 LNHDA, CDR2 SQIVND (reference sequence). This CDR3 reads CASSSPREKETQYF. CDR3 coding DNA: TGTGCCAGTAGTAGCCCCCGGGAGAAAGAGACCCAGTACTTC.

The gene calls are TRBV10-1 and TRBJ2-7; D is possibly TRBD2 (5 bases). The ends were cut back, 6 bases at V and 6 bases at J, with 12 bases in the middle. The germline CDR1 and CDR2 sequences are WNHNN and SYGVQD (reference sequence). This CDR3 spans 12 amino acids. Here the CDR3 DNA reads TGCGCCAGCAGGCTTACTAGATCCGAGCAGTACTTC. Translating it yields CASRLTRSEQYF.

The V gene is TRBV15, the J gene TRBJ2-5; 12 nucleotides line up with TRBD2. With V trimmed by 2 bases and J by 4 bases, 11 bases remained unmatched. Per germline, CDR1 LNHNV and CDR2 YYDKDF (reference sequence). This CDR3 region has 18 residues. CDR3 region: CATSRWTSGTGRRETQYF. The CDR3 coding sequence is TGTGCCACCAGCAGATGGACTAGCGGGACCGGCCGAAGAGAGACCCAGTACTTC.

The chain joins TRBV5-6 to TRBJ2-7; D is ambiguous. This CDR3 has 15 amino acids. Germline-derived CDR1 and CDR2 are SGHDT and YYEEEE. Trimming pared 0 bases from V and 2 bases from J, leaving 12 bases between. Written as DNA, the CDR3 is TGTGCCAGCAGCTTGGAGGTAGGGCCAACCTACGAGCAGTACTTC. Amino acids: CASSLEVGPTYEQYF.

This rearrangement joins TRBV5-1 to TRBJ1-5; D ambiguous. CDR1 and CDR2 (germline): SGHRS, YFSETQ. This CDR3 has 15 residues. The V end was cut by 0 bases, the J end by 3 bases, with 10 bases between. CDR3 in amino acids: CASSLEPNTNQPQHF. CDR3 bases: TGCGCCAGCAGCTTGGAACCAAACACCAATCAGCCCCAGCATTTT.

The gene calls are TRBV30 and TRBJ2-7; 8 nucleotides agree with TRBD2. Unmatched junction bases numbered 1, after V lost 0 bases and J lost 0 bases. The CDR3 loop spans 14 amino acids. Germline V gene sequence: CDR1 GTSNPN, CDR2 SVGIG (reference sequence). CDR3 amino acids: CAWSVGGDSYEQYF. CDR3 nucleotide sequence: TGTGCCTGGAGTGTCGGGGGGGACTCCTACGAGCAGTACTTC.

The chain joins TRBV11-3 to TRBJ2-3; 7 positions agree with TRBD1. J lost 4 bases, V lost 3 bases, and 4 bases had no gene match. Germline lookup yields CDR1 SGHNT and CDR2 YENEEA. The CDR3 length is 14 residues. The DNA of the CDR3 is TGTGCCAGCAGCTTGGACAGGCCAGCAGATACGCAGTATTTT. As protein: CASSLDRPADTQYF.